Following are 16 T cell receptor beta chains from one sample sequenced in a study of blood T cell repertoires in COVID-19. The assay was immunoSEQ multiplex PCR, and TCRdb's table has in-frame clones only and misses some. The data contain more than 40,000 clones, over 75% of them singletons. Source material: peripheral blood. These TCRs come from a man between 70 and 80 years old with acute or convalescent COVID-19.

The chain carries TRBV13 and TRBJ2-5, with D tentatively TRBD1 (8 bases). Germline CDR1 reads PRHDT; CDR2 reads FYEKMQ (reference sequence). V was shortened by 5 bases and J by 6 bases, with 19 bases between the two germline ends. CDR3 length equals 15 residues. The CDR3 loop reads CASSAGQGGKKTQYF. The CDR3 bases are TGTGCCAGCAGCGCTGGACAGGGAGGGAAGAAGACCCAGTACTTC.

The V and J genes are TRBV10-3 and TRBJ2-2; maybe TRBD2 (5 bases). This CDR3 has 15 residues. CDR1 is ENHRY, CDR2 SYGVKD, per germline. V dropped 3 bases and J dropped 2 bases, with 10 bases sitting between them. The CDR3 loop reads CAISDEEGNTGELFF. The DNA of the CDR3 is TGTGCCATCAGTGACGAAGAGGGCAACACCGGGGAGCTGTTTTTT.

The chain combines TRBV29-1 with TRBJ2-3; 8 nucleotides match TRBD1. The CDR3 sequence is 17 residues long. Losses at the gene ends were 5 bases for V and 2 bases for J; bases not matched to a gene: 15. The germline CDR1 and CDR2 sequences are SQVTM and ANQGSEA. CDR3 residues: CSVNLRGTGRITDTQYF. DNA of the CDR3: TGCAGCGTTAATCTAAGGGGGACAGGAAGAATCACAGATACGCAGTATTTT.

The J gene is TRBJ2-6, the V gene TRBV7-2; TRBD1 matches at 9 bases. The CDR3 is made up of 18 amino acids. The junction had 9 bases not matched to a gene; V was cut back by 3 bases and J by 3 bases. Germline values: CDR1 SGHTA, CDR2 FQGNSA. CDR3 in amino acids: CASSFRDRDFFGANVLTF. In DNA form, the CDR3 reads TGTGCCAGCAGCTTCCGGGACAGGGATTTTTTTGGGGCCAACGTCCTGACTTTC.

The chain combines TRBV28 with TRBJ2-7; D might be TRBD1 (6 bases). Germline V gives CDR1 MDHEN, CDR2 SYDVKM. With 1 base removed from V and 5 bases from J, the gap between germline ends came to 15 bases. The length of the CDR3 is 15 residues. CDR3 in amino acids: CASSLYEGTPHEQYF. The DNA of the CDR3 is TGTGCCAGCAGTTTATATGAAGGGACACCCCACGAGCAGTACTTC.

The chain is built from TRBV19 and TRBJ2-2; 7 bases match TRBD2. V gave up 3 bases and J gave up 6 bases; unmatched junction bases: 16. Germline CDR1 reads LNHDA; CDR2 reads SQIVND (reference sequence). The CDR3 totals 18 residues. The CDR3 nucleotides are TGTGCCAGTAGTATTCTGGCAGGGCTAGCGGTTAGAGCCGGGGAGCTGTTTTTT. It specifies CASSILAGLAVRAGELFF.

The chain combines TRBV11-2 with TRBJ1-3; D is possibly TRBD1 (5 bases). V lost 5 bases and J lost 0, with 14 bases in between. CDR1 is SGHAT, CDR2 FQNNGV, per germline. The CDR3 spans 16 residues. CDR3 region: CASSGTTPSSGNTIYF. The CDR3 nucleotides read TGTGCCAGCAGCGGGACTACCCCAAGCTCTGGAAACACCATATATTTT.

CDR3: CASSFNVKFEGSPLHF. CDR3 in DNA: TGCGCCAGCAGCTTCAACGTAAAGTTCGAGGGTTCACCCCTCCACTTT. The chain joins TRBV5-1 to TRBJ1-6; D gene unclear. Per germline, CDR1 SGHRS and CDR2 YFSETQ. This CDR3 is 16 amino acids long. Trimming pared 2 bases from V and 9 bases from J, leaving 18 bases between.

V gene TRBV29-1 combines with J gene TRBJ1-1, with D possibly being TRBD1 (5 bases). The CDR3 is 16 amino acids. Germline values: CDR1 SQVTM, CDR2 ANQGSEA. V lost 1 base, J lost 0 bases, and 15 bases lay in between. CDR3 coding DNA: TGCAGCGTTGAAGGGGGACTGACAACCATGAACACTGAAGCTTTCTTT. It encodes CSVEGGLTTMNTEAFF. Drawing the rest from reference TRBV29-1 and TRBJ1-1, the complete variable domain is SAVISQKPSRDICQRGTSLTIQCQVDSQVTMMFWYRQQPGQSLTLIATANQGSEATYESGFVIDKFPISRPNLTFSTLTVSNMSPEDSSIYLCSVEGGLTTMNTEAFFGQGTRLTVV.

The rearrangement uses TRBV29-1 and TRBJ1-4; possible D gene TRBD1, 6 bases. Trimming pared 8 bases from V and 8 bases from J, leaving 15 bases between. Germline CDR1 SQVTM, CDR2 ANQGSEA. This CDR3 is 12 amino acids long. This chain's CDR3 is CSCRDNSEKLFF. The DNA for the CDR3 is TGCAGCTGTCGGGACAATTCCGAAAAACTGTTTTTT.

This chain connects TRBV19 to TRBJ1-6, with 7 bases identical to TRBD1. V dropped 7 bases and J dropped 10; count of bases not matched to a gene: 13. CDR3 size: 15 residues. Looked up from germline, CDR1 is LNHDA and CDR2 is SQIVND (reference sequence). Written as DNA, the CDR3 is TGTGCCAGTACCCGGGGACAGAGCCTGTTCTCACCCCTCCACTTT. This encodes CASTRGQSLFSPLHF.

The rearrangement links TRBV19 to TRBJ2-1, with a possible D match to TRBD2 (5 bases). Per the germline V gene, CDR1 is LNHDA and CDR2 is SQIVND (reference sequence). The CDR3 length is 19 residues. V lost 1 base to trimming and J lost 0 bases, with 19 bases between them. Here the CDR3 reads CASSIVRIVTGSSYNEQFF. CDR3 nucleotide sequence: TGTGCCAGTAGTATAGTTAGGATCGTGACGGGGAGCTCCTACAATGAGCAGTTCTTC.

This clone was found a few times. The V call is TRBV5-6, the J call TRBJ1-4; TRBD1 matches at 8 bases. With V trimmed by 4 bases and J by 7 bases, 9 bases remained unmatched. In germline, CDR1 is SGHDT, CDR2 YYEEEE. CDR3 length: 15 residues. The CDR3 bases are TGTGCCAGCAGCAAACCCAGGGGGCGAAGTGAAAAACTGTTTTTT. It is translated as CASSKPRGRSEKLFF.

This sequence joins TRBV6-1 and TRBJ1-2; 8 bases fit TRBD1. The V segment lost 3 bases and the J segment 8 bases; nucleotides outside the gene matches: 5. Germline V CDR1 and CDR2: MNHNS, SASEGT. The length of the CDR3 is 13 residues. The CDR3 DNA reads TGTGCCAGCAGTGATCAGGGGGCGGAAGGCTACACCTTC. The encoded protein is CASSDQGAEGYTF.

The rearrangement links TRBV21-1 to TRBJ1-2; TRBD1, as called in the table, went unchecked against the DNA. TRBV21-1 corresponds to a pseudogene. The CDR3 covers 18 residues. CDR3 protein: CASSIQGFLCLVVYGYTF. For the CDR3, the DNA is TGTGCCAGCAGCATACAGGGGTTCTTGTGTCTAGTTGTCTATGGCTACACCTTC.

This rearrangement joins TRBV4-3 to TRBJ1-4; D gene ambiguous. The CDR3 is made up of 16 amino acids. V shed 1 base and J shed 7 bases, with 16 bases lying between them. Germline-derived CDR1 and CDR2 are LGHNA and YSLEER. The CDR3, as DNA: TGCGCCAGCAGCCAAGGTTTCGGGCCAGGAGGTGAAAAACTGTTTTTT. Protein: CASSQGFGPGGEKLFF.